Listed below are T cell receptor beta chains from one sample, sequenced in a study of post-analysis software for immune sequencing data. TCRdb used MiXCR to reprocess the PCR reads, holding one entry per CDR3 protein. Altogether fewer than 900,000 distinct CDR3 sequences are present, under 60% being singletons, with the ten largest covering 4.9%. The specimen sequenced was blood. All receptors derive from a girl aged 5 to 17 with multiple sclerosis. The CDR3 runs from the conserved cysteine through the conserved F or W. D genes are given only for firm matches. Clone size is stated in some rows and not others, as once, few, many or a class when expanded.

CDR3nt | CDR3aa | abundance | v_gene | d_gene | j_gene
TGTGCCAGCAGCTTATCTGAGACCGTCTCAAGCGAGCAGTACTTC | CASSLSETVSSEQYF | NA | TRBV7-9 | NA | TRBJ2-7
TGTGCCAGCAGTTACTTCGGTGGCTACACCTTC | CASSYFGGYTF | NA | TRBV6-2/TRBV6-3 | NA | TRBJ1-2
TGCAGCGTTGGTGCGGCAGCTAGCGTTATCCCAGATACGCAGTATTTT | CSVGAAASVIPDTQYF | NA | TRBV29-1 | NA | TRBJ2-3
TGTGCCAGCGGTCGGACTGCAAACTACGAGCAGTACTTC | CASGRTANYEQYF | few | TRBV6-1 | NA | TRBJ2-7
TGCGCCAGCAGCCGGGGACTAGTTTCGCCCTACGAGCAGTACTTC | CASSRGLVSPYEQYF | NA | TRBV5-1 | TRBD2 | TRBJ2-7
TGTGCCAGCTCACCACCGGGTTTGGAGACCCAGTACTTC | CASSPPGLETQYF | NA | TRBV18 | NA | TRBJ2-5
TGTGCCAGCAGCCCCTGGGCTAGCGGACAAGGGGCCAATGAGCAGTTCTTC | CASSPWASGQGANEQFF | few | TRBV5-5 | TRBD2 | TRBJ2-1
TGTGCCAGCAGCCAAGATCTAGCGGGACAACCCGGGGCTGAGCAGTTCTTC | CASSQDLAGQPGAEQFF | NA | TRBV3-1 | TRBD2 | TRBJ2-1
TGTGCCAGCAACCTCGGGGCGGATACGCAGTATTTT | CASNLGADTQYF | few | TRBV12-3/TRBV12-4 | NA | TRBJ2-3
TGTGCCAGCAGTTTAGCGGCGACACTCCAGGCGACTGAAGCTTTCTTT | CASSLAATLQATEAFF | few | TRBV12-3/TRBV12-4 | NA | TRBJ1-1
TGTGCCAGCAGTCCTCGGACTAGCGGGGCCTACGAGCAGTACTTC | CASSPRTSGAYEQYF | few | TRBV27 | TRBD2 | TRBJ2-7
TGCAGTGCTAGCTCAGGGGCTATTGGGGAGCAGTTCTTC | CSASSGAIGEQFF | NA | TRBV20-1 | NA | TRBJ2-1
TGTGCCAGTAGTTTAAGGGGAGGGGGCGAGAACACTGAAGCTTTCTTT | CASSLRGGGENTEAFF | NA | TRBV12-3/TRBV12-4 | TRBD1 | TRBJ1-1
TGTGCCAGCAGCCTGCAGACCTACCACGAGCAGTACTTC | CASSLQTYHEQYF | NA | TRBV5-6 | NA | TRBJ2-7
TGCGCCAGCAGCCAAGATGTGGGATTGGCCTACAATGAGCAGTTCTTC | CASSQDVGLAYNEQFF | NA | TRBV4-1 | NA | TRBJ2-1
TGTGCCAGCAGCTTAAGTGGGTATTCGGCGGGAGTCAATGAGCAGTTCTTC | CASSLSGYSAGVNEQFF | few | TRBV7-3 | TRBD2 | TRBJ2-1
TGTGCCACCAGTGATGCTGGGCAGTTATATGGCTACACCTTC | CATSDAGQLYGYTF | few | TRBV24-1 | NA | TRBJ1-2
TGTGCCAGCAGCTTAATGGGGAACAATGAGCAGTTCTTC | CASSLMGNNEQFF | NA | TRBV7-2 | NA | TRBJ2-1
TGTGCCAGCAGCCTAACGACCTACGAGCAGTACTTC | CASSLTTYEQYF | many | TRBV12-3/TRBV12-4 | NA | TRBJ2-7
TGTGCCAGCAGTGCCCCCGTGACAGGGGACACTGAAGCTTTCTTT | CASSAPVTGDTEAFF | NA | TRBV6-1 | TRBD1 | TRBJ1-1
TGTGCCAGCAGCTTAGGCCCGAATTATGGCACAGATACGCAGTATTTT | CASSLGPNYGTDTQYF | NA | TRBV7-3 | NA | TRBJ2-3
TGTGCCAGCAGCCAAAGTTCCTTGAAAAGCGGGAGTTTTTCCTACGAGCAGTACTTC | CASSQSSLKSGSFSYEQYF | few | TRBV3-1 | TRBD2 | TRBJ2-7
TGTGCCAGCAGCATGCCCGGACTAGCGGAACCCCCTCGCTCCTACAATGAGCAGTTCTTC | CASSMPGLAEPPRSYNEQFF | once | TRBV7-8 | TRBD2 | TRBJ2-1
TGCAGTGCTAGAGTTGGGGCCGGGACAGGGGGCCACGAGCAGTACTTC | CSARVGAGTGGHEQYF | few | TRBV20-1 | TRBD1 | TRBJ2-7
TGTGCCAGCAGGCGGGGGCTTGGGATCGGGGAGCTGTTTTTT | CASRRGLGIGELFF | NA | TRBV7-6 | NA | TRBJ2-2
TGTGCCAGCAGTCTGTACAGGGGTGGCTACACCTTC | CASSLYRGGYTF | few | TRBV28 | TRBD1 | TRBJ1-2
TGTGCCAGCAGCTTTTGGGGTAGCGGGAGTCTCCAAAACATTCAGTACTTC | CASSFWGSGSLQNIQYF | NA | TRBV7-9 | TRBD2 | TRBJ2-4
TGTGCCAGCAGCTTAGCGGACAGGCCAATCCATACAGATACGCAGTATTTT | CASSLADRPIHTDTQYF | NA | TRBV11-1 | TRBD1 | TRBJ2-3
TGTGCCAGCAGTTTGGTTCTTACGGGAGCGAACACCGGGGAGCTGTTTTTT | CASSLVLTGANTGELFF | few | TRBV28 | NA | TRBJ2-2
TGTGCCAGCAGCTTAAGTGCTAGCTATTCCTACGAGCAGTACTTC | CASSLSASYSYEQYF | many | TRBV7-9 | NA | TRBJ2-7
TGTGCCAGCTCACCGACCACCGGGACTAGCGGGCCCTCCTTCTCCTACAATGAGCAGTACTTC | CASSPTTGTSGPSFSYNEQYF | NA | TRBV18 | TRBD2 | TRBJ2-7
TGTGCCAGCAGTGAGAAGGGGAGGGAGACCCAGTACTTC | CASSEKGRETQYF | NA | TRBV6-1 | NA | TRBJ2-5
TGCAGTGCAGACCTAGCGGGAGGGCCCCATGAGCAGTTCTTC | CSADLAGGPHEQFF | NA | TRBV20-1 | TRBD2 | TRBJ2-1
TGTGCCAGCACCCTCCGGGACAGGGTCTACGAGCAGTACTTC | CASTLRDRVYEQYF | NA | TRBV28 | TRBD1 | TRBJ2-7
TGCGCCAGCAGCCAAGAGGTTTGGGGGGACTATACCTACAAGCAGTACTTC | CASSQEVWGDYTYKQYF | NA | TRBV4-1 | TRBD2 | TRBJ2-7
TGTGCCAGCAGTACCAGGGACACAAACTCCTACGAGCAGTACTTC | CASSTRDTNSYEQYF | few | TRBV6-2/TRBV6-3 | NA | TRBJ2-7
TGCAGTGCTAGAGATCACGACTCTCCTGTGGTACAAGAGACCCAGTACTTC | CSARDHDSPVVQETQYF | NA | TRBV20-1 | NA | TRBJ2-5
TGTGCCAGCAGCCCTACCACGACAGGGCAGTACTTC | CASSPTTTGQYF | once | TRBV12-3/TRBV12-4 | NA | TRBJ2-7
TGTGCCAGCATACGAACCGGGACTAGCAGCATCAATGAGCAGTTCTTC | CASIRTGTSSINEQFF | NA | TRBV7-9 | TRBD2 | TRBJ2-1
TGCGCCAGCAGCCAAACACTAGCGGGAGGGCCGTTGGTGGAGGCCCAGTACTTC | CASSQTLAGGPLVEAQYF | NA | TRBV4-3 | TRBD2 | TRBJ2-7
TGTGCCAGCAGCTTAGGGCCCCTGAGTAGGAATGAGCAGTTCTTC | CASSLGPLSRNEQFF | NA | TRBV13 | NA | TRBJ2-1
TGTGCCAGCAGCGGTACGAGGCTGACTGGGGCCAACGTCCTGACTTTC | CASSGTRLTGANVLTF | NA | TRBV5-5 | NA | TRBJ2-6
TGTGCCAGCAGCTCAGGGCTTGGAGGGGAGGAGACCCAGTACTTC | CASSSGLGGEETQYF | NA | TRBV7-9 | NA | TRBJ2-5
TGTGCCAGCAGTCGAGCGGGGGTTTACAATGAGCAGTTCTTC | CASSRAGVYNEQFF | few | TRBV6-5 | TRBD2 | TRBJ2-1
TGTGCCAGCAGCCAAGGACTAGCTAAAGAGACCCAGTACTTC | CASSQGLAKETQYF | NA | TRBV3-1 | TRBD2 | TRBJ2-5
TGTGCCAGCAGCCGGAAGGCAGGAACAGATACGCAGTATTTT | CASSRKAGTDTQYF | NA | TRBV7-9 | NA | TRBJ2-3
TGTACCAGCAGCGACGGACTAGCGGCCCCCTACGAGCAGTACTTC | CTSSDGLAAPYEQYF | NA | TRBV7-3 | TRBD2 | TRBJ2-7
TGCAGTGCTAGTTTCGTAACGGGAGGGTTCCAAGAGACCCAGTACTTC | CSASFVTGGFQETQYF | once | TRBV20-1 | TRBD2 | TRBJ2-5
TGCAGTGCTAGAGATAGGGGGCGGGAGACCCAGTACTTC | CSARDRGRETQYF | NA | TRBV20-1 | TRBD1 | TRBJ2-5
TGTGCCAGCAGCTTGGCGCCAGGGGCAGCCTACGAGCAGTACTTC | CASSLAPGAAYEQYF | NA | TRBV5-5 | NA | TRBJ2-7
TGTGCCAGCAGCCAATCCGGGACTAGCAATGAGCAGTTCTTC | CASSQSGTSNEQFF | NA | TRBV7-9 | TRBD2 | TRBJ2-1
TGTGCCAGCAGTCCCAGCGGAGGGGGCGCATCTGAAGCTTTCTTT | CASSPSGGGASEAFF | NA | TRBV12-3/TRBV12-4 | TRBD1 | TRBJ1-1